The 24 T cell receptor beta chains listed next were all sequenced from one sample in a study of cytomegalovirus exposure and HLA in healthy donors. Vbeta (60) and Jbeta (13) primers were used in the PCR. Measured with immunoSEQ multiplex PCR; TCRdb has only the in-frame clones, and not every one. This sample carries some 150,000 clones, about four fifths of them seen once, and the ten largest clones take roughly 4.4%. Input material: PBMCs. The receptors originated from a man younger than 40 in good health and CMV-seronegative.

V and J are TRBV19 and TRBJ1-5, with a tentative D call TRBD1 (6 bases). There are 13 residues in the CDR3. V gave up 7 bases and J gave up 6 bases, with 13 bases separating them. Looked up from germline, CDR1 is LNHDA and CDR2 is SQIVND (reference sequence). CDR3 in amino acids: CASNDRFFQPQHF. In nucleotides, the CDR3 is TGTGCCAGTAACGACAGGTTTTTTCAGCCCCAGCATTTT. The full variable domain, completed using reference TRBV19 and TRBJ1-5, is DGGITQSPKYLFRKEGQNVTLSCEQNLNHDAMYWYRQDPGQGLRLIYYSQIVNDFQKGDIAEGYSVSREKKESFPLTVTSAQKNPTAFYLCASNDRFFQPQHFGDGTRLSIL.

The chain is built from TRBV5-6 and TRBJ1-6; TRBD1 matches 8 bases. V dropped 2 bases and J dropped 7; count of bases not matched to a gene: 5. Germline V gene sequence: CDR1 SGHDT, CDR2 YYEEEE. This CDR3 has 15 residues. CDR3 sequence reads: CASSFGTGENSPLHF. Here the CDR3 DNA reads TGTGCCAGCAGCTTTGGGACAGGCGAAAATTCACCCCTCCACTTT.

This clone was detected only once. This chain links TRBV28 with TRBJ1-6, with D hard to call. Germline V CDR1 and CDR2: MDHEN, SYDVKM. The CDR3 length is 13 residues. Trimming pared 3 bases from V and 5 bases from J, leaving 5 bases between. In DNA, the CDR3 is TGTGCCAGCAGTTTGAGCCATAATTCACCCCTCCACTTT. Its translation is CASSLSHNSPLHF.

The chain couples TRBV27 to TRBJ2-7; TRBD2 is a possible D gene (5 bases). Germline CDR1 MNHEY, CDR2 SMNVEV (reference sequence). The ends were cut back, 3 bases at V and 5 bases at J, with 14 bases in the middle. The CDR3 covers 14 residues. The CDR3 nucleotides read TGTGCCAGCAGTTTGGTGGGAGAGTCGCACGAGCAGTACTTC. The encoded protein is CASSLVGESHEQYF.

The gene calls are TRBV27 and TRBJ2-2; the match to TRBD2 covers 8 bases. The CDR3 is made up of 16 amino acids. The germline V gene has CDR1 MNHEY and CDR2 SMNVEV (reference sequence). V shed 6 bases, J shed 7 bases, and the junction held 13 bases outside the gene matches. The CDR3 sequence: CASRRWEREINGELFF. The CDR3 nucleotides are TGTGCCAGCAGGAGGTGGGAGCGGGAGATAAACGGGGAGCTGTTTTTT.

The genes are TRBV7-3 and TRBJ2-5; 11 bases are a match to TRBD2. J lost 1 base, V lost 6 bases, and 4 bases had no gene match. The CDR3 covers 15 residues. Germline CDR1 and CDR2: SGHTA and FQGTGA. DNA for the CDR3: TGTGCCAGCAGTCTTAGCGGGAGGGCCCAAGAGACCCAGTACTTC. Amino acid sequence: CASSLSGRAQETQYF.

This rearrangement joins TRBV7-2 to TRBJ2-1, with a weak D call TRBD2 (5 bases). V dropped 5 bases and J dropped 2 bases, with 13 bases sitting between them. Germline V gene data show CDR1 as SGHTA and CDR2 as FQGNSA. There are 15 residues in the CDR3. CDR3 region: CASSPSSDTYNEQFF. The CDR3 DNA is TGTGCCAGCAGCCCGAGTAGCGATACCTACAATGAGCAGTTCTTC.

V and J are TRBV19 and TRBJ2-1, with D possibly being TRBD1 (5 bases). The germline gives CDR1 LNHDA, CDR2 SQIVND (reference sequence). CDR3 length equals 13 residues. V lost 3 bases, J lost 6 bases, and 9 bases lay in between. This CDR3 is CASSIQTGNEQFF. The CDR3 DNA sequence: TGTGCCAGTAGTATCCAAACAGGCAATGAGCAGTTCTTC. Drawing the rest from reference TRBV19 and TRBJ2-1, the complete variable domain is DGGITQSPKYLFRKEGQNVTLSCEQNLNHDAMYWYRQDPGQGLRLIYYSQIVNDFQKGDIAEGYSVSREKKESFPLTVTSAQKNPTAFYLCASSIQTGNEQFFGPGTRLTVL.

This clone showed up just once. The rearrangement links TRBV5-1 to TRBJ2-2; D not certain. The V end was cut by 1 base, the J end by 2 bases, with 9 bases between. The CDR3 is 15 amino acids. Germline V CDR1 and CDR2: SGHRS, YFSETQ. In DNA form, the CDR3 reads TGCGCCAGCAGCTTGTGGAGCTCTAACACCGGGGAGCTGTTTTTT. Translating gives CASSLWSSNTGELFF.

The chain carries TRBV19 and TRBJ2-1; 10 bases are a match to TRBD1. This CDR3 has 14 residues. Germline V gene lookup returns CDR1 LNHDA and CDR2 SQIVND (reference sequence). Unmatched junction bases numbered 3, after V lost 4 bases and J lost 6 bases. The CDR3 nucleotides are TGTGCCAGTAGTAAGCGACAGGGGGCCAATGAGCAGTTCTTC. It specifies CASSKRQGANEQFF.

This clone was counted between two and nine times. CDR3 sequence reads: CASLSGSSYNEQFF. The CDR3 DNA reads TGTGCCAGCCTTAGCGGGAGCTCCTACAATGAGCAGTTCTTC. The chain uses TRBV28 and TRBJ2-1; TRBD2 aligns across 9 bases. The CDR3 is made up of 14 amino acids. V lost 8 bases, J lost 0 bases, and 2 bases stayed unmatched. CDR1 and CDR2 from the germline V gene are MDHEN and SYDVKM.

The CDR3: CASSSGSESYGYTF. The CDR3, as DNA: TGTGCCAGCAGCTCAGGGTCAGAGAGCTATGGCTACACCTTC. The chain recombines TRBV7-9 with TRBJ1-2; perhaps TRBD1 as D (5 bases). V was trimmed by 4 bases and J by 4 bases, leaving 13 bases between them. Per the germline V gene, CDR1 is SEHNR and CDR2 is FQNEAQ (reference sequence). There are 14 residues in the CDR3.

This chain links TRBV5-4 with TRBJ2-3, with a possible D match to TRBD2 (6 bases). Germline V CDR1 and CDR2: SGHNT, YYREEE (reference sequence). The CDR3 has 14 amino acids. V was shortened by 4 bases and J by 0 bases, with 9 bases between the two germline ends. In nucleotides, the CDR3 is TGTGCCAGCAGCGATAGCGGAAGCACAGATACGCAGTATTTT. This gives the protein CASSDSGSTDTQYF.

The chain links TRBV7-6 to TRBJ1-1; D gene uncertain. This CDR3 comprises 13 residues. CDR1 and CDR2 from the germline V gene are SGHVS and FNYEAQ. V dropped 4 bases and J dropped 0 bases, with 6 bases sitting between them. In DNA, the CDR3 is TGTGCCAGCAGCTCGGAGCTGAACACTGAAGCTTTCTTT. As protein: CASSSELNTEAFF.

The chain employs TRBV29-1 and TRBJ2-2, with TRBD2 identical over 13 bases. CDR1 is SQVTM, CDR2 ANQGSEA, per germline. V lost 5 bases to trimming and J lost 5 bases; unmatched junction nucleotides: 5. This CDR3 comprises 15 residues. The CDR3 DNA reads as TGCAGCGTTTCTATGACTAGCGGGGGGACCGGGGAGCTGTTTTTT. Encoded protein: CSVSMTSGGTGELFF.

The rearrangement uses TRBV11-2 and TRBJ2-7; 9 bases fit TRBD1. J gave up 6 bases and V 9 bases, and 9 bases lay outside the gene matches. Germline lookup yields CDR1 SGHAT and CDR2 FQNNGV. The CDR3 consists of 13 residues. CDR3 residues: CASSGTGSIEQYF. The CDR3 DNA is TGTGCCAGTTCCGGGACAGGGAGTATCGAGCAGTACTTC.

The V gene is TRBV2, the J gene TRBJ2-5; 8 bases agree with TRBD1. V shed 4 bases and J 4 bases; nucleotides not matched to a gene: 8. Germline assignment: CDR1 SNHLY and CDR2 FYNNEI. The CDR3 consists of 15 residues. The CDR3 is CASSGGQVMGETQYF. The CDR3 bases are TGTGCCAGCAGTGGGGGACAGGTGATGGGAGAGACCCAGTACTTC.

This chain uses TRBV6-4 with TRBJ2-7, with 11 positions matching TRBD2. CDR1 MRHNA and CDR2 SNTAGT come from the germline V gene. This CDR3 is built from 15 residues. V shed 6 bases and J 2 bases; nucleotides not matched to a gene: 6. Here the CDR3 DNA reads TGTGCCAGCAGCCCTAGCGGGGGGCGTACCTACGAGCAGTACTTC. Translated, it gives CASSPSGGRTYEQYF.

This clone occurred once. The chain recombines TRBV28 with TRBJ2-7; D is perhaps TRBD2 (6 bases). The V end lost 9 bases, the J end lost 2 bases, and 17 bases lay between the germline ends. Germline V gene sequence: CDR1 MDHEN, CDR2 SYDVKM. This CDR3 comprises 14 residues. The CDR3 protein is CASYAGTEAYEQYF. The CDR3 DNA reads TGTGCCAGTTACGCCGGGACTGAGGCCTACGAGCAGTACTTC.

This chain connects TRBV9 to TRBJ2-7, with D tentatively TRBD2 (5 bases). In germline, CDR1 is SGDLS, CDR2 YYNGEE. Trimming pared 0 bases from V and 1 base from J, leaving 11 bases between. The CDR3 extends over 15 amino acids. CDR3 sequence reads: CASSVEGGRSYEQYF. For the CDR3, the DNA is TGTGCCAGCAGCGTAGAGGGCGGGCGTTCCTACGAGCAGTACTTC.

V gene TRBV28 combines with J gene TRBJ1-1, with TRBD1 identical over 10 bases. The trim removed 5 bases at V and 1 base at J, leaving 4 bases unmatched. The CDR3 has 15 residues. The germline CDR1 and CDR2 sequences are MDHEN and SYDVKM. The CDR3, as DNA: TGTGCCAGCAGTGACTGGACAGGGGGGAACACTGAAGCTTTCTTT. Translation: CASSDWTGGNTEAFF.

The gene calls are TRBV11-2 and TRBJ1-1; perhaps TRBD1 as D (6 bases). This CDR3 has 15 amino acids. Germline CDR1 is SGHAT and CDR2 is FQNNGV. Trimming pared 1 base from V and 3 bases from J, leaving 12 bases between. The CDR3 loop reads CASSLVEGGYTEAFF. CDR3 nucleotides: TGTGCCAGCAGCTTAGTGGAGGGGGGGTACACTGAAGCTTTCTTT.

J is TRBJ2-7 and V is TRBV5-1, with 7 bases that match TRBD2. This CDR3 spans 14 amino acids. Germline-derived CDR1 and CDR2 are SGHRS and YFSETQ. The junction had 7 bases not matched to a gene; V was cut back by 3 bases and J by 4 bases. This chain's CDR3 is CASSSGGGVYEQYF. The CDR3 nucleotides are TGCGCCAGCAGCTCGGGGGGAGGGGTTTACGAGCAGTACTTC.

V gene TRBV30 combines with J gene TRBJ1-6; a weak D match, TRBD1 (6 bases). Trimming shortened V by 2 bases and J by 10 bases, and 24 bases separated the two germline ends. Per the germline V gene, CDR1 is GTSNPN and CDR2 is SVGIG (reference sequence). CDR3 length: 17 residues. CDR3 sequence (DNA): TGTGCCTGGAGTCCGGGACATATGATTTGGATAAGCTCACCCCTCCACTTT. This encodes CAWSPGHMIWISSPLHF.